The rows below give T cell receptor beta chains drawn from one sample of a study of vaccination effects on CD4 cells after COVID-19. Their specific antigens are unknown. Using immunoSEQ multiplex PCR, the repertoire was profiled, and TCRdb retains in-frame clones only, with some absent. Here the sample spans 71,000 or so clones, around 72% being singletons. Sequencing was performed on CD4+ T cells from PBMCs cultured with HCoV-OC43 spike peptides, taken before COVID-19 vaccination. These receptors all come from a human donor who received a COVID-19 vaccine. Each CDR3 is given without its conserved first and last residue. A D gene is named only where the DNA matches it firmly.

CDR3: SVEGGGQGAYEKLF; J: TRBJ1-4; V: TRBV29-1; D: TRBD1
CDR3: ASSLTTSSGNTIY; J: TRBJ1-3; V: TRBV28; D: NA
CDR3: ASTPSTGNYGYT; J: TRBJ1-2; V: TRBV6-5; D: TRBD1
CDR3: ASSPPGPGNEQF; J: TRBJ2-1; V: TRBV18; D: NA
CDR3: ASSLAWADREGYT; J: TRBJ1-2; V: TRBV7-9; D: TRBD1
CDR3: ASSPRESQTQY; J: TRBJ2-5; V: TRBV6-5; D: NA
CDR3: ASSLRDRVNYGYT; J: TRBJ1-2; V: TRBV6-2/TRBV6-3; D: TRBD1
CDR3: ASSSQYQETQY; J: TRBJ2-5; V: TRBV11-3; D: NA
CDR3: ASSLEGVWNSPLH; J: TRBJ1-6; V: TRBV5-1; D: NA
CDR3: ASSWTRGQPGNTIY; J: TRBJ1-3; V: TRBV6-5; D: TRBD1
CDR3: ASSTRGGTEAF; J: TRBJ1-1; V: TRBV7-9; D: TRBD1
CDR3: SVDGSLGDYT; J: TRBJ1-2; V: TRBV29-1; D: NA
CDR3: ASKANGYT; J: TRBJ1-2; V: TRBV6-6; D: NA
CDR3: ASRAGGYNPKSTDTQY; J: TRBJ2-3; V: TRBV19; D: TRBD2
CDR3: ASSPQTGWDQPQH; J: TRBJ1-5; V: TRBV18; D: TRBD1
CDR3: ASSFGPDTQY; J: TRBJ2-3; V: TRBV5-4; D: NA
CDR3: ASSLGADLNEQF; J: TRBJ2-1; V: TRBV7-3; D: NA
CDR3: ASSSRGASGANVLT; J: TRBJ2-6; V: TRBV18; D: NA
CDR3: ASSLGQFSSYNEQF; J: TRBJ2-1; V: TRBV11-1; D: NA
CDR3: ARPTGADGYT; J: TRBJ1-2; V: TRBV5-1; D: TRBD1
CDR3: ASSLGQINSPLH; J: TRBJ1-6; V: TRBV5-6; D: TRBD1
CDR3: ASSRQWSADGYT; J: TRBJ1-2; V: TRBV5-5; D: NA
CDR3: ASSLKPPNPSEAF; J: TRBJ1-1; V: TRBV6-6; D: NA
CDR3: ASSYSWGGVTEAF; J: TRBJ1-1; V: TRBV6-5; D: NA
CDR3: ASSDFMDYGYT; J: TRBJ1-2; V: TRBV6-2/TRBV6-3; D: NA
CDR3: ASSQDRAEPPDTQY; J: TRBJ2-3; V: TRBV14; D: NA
CDR3: ATSRDQAGGRDEQF; J: TRBJ2-1; V: TRBV15; D: TRBD2
CDR3: ASSQDRPRGKGYT; J: TRBJ1-2; V: TRBV4-1; D: NA
CDR3: ASGLVTSTGELF; J: TRBJ2-2; V: TRBV12-5; D: NA
CDR3: ASTSGGETQY; J: TRBJ2-5; V: TRBV6-6; D: NA
CDR3: ASKLQRGGWETQY; J: TRBJ2-5; V: TRBV7-2; D: TRBD2
CDR3: ASSLSGGRTDTQY; J: TRBJ2-3; V: TRBV7-3; D: TRBD1
CDR3: ASTSGRYYGYT; J: TRBJ1-2; V: TRBV28; D: NA
CDR3: ASSLRREVGYGYT; J: TRBJ1-2; V: TRBV7-2; D: NA
CDR3: ASSLDEGQTGYT; J: TRBJ1-2; V: TRBV5-1; D: NA
CDR3: AWRKGPANEKLF; J: TRBJ1-4; V: TRBV30; D: NA
CDR3: ASSRGQGSSGANVLT; J: TRBJ2-6; V: TRBV7-2; D: TRBD1
CDR3: ASRSRDLPREKLF; J: TRBJ1-4; V: TRBV27; D: NA
CDR3: ASRDWTSTETQY; J: TRBJ2-5; V: TRBV6-5; D: NA
CDR3: ASGLVLTGTNTGELF; J: TRBJ2-2; V: TRBV12-5; D: TRBD1
CDR3: ASSTLPGGSTGELF; J: TRBJ2-2; V: TRBV5-1; D: NA
CDR3: ASSLGRAGELF; J: TRBJ2-2; V: TRBV7-3; D: NA